A single TCR beta chain is shown here with its context. The target antigen is unknown. The sample comes from a study of T-cell reconstitution after alpha-beta-depleted transplantation in children. Study-wide findings and caveats: By about two months after transplant, alpha-beta T cells reportedly arose from several hundred graft clones that had expanded. From surviving recipient T cells and thymic progenitors came the high day-60 TCRbeta diversity observed in some patients.

Researchers prepared the TCRbeta library using unique molecular identifiers, the study reports. From the PCR reads, TCRdb called clonotypes with MiXCR, one entry per CDR3 protein. The data hold over 90,000 distinct CDR3 sequences, with less than 6% observed a single time. Unmatched junction bases numbered 13, after V lost 5 bases and J lost 3 bases. CDR1 MGHRA and CDR2 YSYEKL come from the germline V gene. The CDR3 runs 16 residues. The sequences come from PBMCs, mostly from graft donor cells, collected 60 days after TCRalphabeta/CD19-depleted stem cell transplant. The source is a female patient aged 2 to 10 who had a stem cell transplant for Fanconi anemia, so the T cells may come from the graft donor. The chain employs TRBV4-1 and TRBJ2-7; 7 bases are a match to TRBD2. The CDR3 reads CASSYMIRGGVYEQYF. The CDR3 coding sequence is TGCGCCAGCAGCTACATGATACGGGGAGGGGTCTACGAGCAGTACTTC.